This T cell receptor (beta chain) was sequenced in a study of cytomegalovirus exposure and HLA in healthy donors. Across the study: Early on, a data release was issued that held some 91 million unique TCRs from HLA-typed donors.

Study outcomes and limitations: Evidence from a later analysis indicated that most CMV-associated TCR beta chains looked HLA-restricted. Later analysis suggested links between common viral pathogens and several top significant clusters.

The ends were cut back, 0 bases at V and 3 bases at J, with 16 bases in the middle. Germline V CDR1 and CDR2: SQVTM, ANQGSEA. There are 16 residues in the CDR3. To note about this clone: Antigen unknown.

The primer mix had 60 Vbeta and 13 Jbeta primers. Authors' data handling: Later, tens of millions of unique TCR beta chains were counted in an analysis, and 10 million to 12 million of them were shared. The method was immunoSEQ multiplex PCR; TCRdb's version includes in-frame clones alone and lacks a portion of them. The DNA was the basis for D and trimming; V, J and clone size are from that table. The table includes 150,000 to 200,000 clones, around 70% detected once. Input material: PBMCs. The chain employs TRBV29-1 and TRBJ2-3, with a possible D match to TRBD2 (6 bases). The source of this sequence is a male donor in good health and CMV-seronegative. CDR3 sequence: CSVEDSSRERTDTQYF. As DNA, the CDR3 is TGCAGCGTTGAAGACTCTAGCCGGGAGAGGACAGATACGCAGTATTTT.